The 4 T cell receptor beta chains listed next were all sequenced from one sample in a study of blood T cell repertoires in COVID-19. Sequenced by immunoSEQ multiplex PCR; TCRdb stores in-frame clones only, minus some. The sample has tens of thousands of clones; roughly four fifths are singletons. Sequenced material: peripheral blood. These TCRs come from a middle-aged man with active or convalescent COVID-19.

The J gene is TRBJ2-5, the V gene TRBV6-5; weak D call: TRBD1 (6 bases). The V gene lost 6 bases and the J gene lost 4 bases, with 12 bases spanning the gap. CDR1 is MNHEY and CDR2 is SVGAGI in the germline V gene. The CDR3 has 13 amino acids. DNA for the CDR3: TGTGCCAGCAGCGGGAACAGGGCAGAGACCCAGTACTTC. Its translation is CASSGNRAETQYF.

The chain carries TRBV7-2 and TRBJ2-7, with TRBD1 matching 7 bases. The V gene's germline CDR1 is SGHTA and CDR2 FQGNSA. The junction had 11 bases not matched to a gene; V was cut back by 4 bases and J by 11 bases. The CDR3 totals 13 residues. The CDR3 coding sequence is TGTGCCAGCAGCTCCTTGACAGGGAATACGGAGTACTTC. It specifies CASSSLTGNTEYF.

This rearrangement joins TRBV10-2 to TRBJ1-1; TRBD1 aligns across 10 bases. Germline lookup yields CDR1 WSHSY and CDR2 SAAADI. With 5 bases clipped from V and 2 bases from J, the junction kept 2 bases outside the gene matches. The CDR3 totals 14 residues. Here the CDR3 DNA reads TGCGCCAGCAGTTCGACAGGGGGCAACACTGAAGCTTTCTTT. This gives the protein CASSSTGGNTEAFF.

The chain has TRBV27 and TRBJ1-4; D is possibly TRBD1 (5 bases). This CDR3 region has 14 residues. V lost 2 bases and J lost 7, with 11 bases in between. Germline-derived CDR1 and CDR2 are MNHEY and SMNVEV (reference sequence). The CDR3 DNA reads TGTGCCAGCAGTTTAGGGGGGGTCGGTGAAAAACTGTTTTTT. This translates into CASSLGGVGEKLFF. The full variable domain, rest sourced from reference TRBV27 and TRBJ1-4, is EAQVTQNPRYLITVTGKKLTVTCSQNMNHEYMSWYRQDPGLGLRQIYYSMNVEVTDKGDVPEGYKVSRKEKRNFPLILESPSPNQTSLYFCASSLGGVGEKLFFGSGTQLSVL.